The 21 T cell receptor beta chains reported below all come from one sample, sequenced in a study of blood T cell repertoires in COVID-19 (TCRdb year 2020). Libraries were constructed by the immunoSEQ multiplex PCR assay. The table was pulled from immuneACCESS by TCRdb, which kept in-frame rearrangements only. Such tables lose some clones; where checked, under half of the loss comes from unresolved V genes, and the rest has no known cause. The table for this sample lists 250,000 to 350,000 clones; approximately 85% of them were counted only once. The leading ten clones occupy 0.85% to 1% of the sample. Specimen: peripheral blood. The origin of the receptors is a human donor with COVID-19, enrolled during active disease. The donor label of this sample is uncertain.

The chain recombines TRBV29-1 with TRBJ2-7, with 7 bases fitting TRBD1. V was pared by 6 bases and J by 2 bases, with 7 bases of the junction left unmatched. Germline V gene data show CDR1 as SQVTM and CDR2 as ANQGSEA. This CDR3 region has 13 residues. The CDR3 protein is CSVAMTGTYEQYF. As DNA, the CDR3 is TGCAGCGTCGCCATGACAGGGACCTACGAGCAGTACTTC.

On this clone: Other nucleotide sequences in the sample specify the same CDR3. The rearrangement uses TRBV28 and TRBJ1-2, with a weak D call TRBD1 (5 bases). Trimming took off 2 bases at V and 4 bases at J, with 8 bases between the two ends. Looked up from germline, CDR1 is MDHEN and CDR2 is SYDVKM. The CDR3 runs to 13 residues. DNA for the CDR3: TGTGCCAGCAGTTTAGGGGCAGGCTATGGCTACACCTTC. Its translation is CASSLGAGYGYTF.

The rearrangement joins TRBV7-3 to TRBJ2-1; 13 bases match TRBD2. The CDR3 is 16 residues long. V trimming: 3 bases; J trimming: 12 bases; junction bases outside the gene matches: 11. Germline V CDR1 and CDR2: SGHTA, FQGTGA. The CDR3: CASSFTPGLAGDGQFF. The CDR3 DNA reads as TGTGCCAGCAGCTTTACCCCCGGACTAGCGGGAGACGGGCAGTTCTTC.

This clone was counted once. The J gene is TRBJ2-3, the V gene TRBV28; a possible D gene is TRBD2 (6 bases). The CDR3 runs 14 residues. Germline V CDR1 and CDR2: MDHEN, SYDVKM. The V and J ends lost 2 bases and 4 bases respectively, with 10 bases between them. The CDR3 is CASSLAASADTQYF. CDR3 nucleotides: TGTGCCAGCAGTTTAGCGGCTAGCGCAGATACGCAGTATTTT.

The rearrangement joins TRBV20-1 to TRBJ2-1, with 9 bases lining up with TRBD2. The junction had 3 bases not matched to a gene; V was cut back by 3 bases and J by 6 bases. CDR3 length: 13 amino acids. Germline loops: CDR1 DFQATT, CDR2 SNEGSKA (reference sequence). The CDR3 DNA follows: TGCAGTGCTAGTGGACTAGCGCGCAATGAGCAGTTCTTC. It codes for CSASGLARNEQFF.

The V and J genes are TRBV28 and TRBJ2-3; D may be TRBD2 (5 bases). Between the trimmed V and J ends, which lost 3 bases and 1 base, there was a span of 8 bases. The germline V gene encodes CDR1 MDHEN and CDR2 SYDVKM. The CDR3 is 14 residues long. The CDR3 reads CASSFLSGTDTQYF. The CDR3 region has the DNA TGTGCCAGCAGTTTCCTTAGCGGCACAGATACGCAGTATTTT.

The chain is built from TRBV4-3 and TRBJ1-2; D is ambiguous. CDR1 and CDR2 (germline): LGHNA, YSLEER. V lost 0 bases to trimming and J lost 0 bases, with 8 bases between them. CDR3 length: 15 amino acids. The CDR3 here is CASSQDVSANYGYTF. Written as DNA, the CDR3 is TGCGCCAGCAGCCAAGATGTTTCAGCTAACTATGGCTACACCTTC.

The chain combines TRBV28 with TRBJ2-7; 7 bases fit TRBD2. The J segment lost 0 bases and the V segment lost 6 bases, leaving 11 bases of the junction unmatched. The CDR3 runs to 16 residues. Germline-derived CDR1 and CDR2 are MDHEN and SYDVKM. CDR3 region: CASRPRGDLGSYEQYF. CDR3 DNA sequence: TGTGCCAGCAGACCCCGGGGGGACCTAGGCTCCTACGAGCAGTACTTC. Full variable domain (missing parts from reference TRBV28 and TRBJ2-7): DVKVTQSSRYLVKRTGEKVFLECVQDMDHENMFWYRQDPGLGLRLIYFSYDVKMKEKGDIPEGYSVSREKKERFSLILESASTNQTSMYLCASRPRGDLGSYEQYFGPGTRLTVT.

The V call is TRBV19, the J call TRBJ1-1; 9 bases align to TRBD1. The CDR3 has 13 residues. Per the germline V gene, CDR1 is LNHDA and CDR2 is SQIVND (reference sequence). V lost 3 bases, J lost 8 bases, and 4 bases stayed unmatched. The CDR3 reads CASSMGTGTEAFF. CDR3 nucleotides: TGTGCCAGTAGTATGGGGACAGGGACGGAAGCTTTCTTT. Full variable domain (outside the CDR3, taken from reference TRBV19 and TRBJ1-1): DGGITQSPKYLFRKEGQNVTLSCEQNLNHDAMYWYRQDPGQGLRLIYYSQIVNDFQKGDIAEGYSVSREKKESFPLTVTSAQKNPTAFYLCASSMGTGTEAFFGQGTRLTVV.

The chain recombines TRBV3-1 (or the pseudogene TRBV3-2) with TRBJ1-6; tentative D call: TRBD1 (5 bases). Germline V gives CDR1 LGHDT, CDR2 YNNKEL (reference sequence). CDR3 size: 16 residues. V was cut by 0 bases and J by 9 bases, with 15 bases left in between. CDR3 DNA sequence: TGTGCCAGCAGCCAAGATATGGGGGGAGTGGGTTCACCCCTCCACTTT. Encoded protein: CASSQDMGGVGSPLHF.

The CDR3 DNA sequence: TGTGCCAGCAGCCAAGGGACAGGACCCTACGAGCAGTACTTC. Encoded protein: CASSQGTGPYEQYF. The chain is built from TRBV3-1 (or the pseudogene TRBV3-2) and TRBJ2-7; 7 bases line up with TRBD1. J was trimmed by 2 bases and V by 1 base; bases with no gene match: 2. CDR1 is LGHDT and CDR2 is YNNKEL in the germline V gene (reference sequence). The CDR3 has 14 amino acids.

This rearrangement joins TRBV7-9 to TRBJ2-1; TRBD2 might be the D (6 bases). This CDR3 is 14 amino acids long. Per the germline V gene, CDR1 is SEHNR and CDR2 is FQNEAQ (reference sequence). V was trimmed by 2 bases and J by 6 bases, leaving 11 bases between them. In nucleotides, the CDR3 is TGTGCCAGCAGCTTAAGACGGGAGATCAATGAGCAGTTCTTC. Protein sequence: CASSLRREINEQFF.

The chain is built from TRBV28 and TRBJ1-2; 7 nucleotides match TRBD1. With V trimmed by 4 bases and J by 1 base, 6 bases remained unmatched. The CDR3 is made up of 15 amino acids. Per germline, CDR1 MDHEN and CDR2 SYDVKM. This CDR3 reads CASSSPGGSNYGYTF. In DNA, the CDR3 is TGTGCCAGCAGTTCCCCAGGGGGGAGTAACTATGGCTACACCTTC.

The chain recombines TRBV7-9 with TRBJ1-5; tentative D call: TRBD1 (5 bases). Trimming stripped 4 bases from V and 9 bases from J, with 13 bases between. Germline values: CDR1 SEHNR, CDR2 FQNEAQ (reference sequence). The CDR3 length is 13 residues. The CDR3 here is CASSWGGESPQHF. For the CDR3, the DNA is TGTGCCAGCAGCTGGGGAGGGGAGTCGCCCCAGCATTTT.

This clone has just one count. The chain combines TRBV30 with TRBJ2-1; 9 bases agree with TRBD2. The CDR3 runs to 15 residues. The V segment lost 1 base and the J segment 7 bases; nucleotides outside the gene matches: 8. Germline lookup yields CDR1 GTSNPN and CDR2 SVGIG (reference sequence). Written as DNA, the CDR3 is TGTGCCTGGAGTGGATGGGCGGGAGGGCGGAATGAGCAGTTCTTC. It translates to CAWSGWAGGRNEQFF.

Written as DNA, the CDR3 is TGTGCCAGCAGCATGCCCAGGGAAGTCGGACAGCCCCAGCATTTT. Protein: CASSMPREVGQPQHF. This chain joins TRBV21-1 and TRBJ1-5; TRBD1 is the table's D call, not checked against the DNA. TRBV21-1 is a recognized pseudogene. The CDR3 totals 15 residues.

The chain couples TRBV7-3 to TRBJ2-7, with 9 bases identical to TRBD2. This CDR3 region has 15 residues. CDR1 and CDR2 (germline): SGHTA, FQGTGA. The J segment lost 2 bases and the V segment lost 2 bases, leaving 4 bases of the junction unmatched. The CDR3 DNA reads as TGTGCCAGCAGCTTAGCGGGAGGGCCGCCCTACGAGCAGTACTTC. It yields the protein CASSLAGGPPYEQYF.

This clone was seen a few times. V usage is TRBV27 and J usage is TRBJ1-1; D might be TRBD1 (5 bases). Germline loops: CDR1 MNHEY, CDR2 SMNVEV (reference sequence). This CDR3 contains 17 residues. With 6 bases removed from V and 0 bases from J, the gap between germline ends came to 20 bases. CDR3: CASSNPTGGGVNTEAFF. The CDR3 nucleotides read TGTGCCAGCAGCAATCCAACAGGCGGGGGGGTGAACACTGAAGCTTTCTTT.

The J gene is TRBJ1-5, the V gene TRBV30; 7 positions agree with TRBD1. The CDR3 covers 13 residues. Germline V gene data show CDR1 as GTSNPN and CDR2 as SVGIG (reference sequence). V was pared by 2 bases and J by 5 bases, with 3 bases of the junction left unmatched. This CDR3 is CAWSTRGDQPQHF. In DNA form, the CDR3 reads TGTGCCTGGAGTACCAGGGGGGATCAGCCCCAGCATTTT.

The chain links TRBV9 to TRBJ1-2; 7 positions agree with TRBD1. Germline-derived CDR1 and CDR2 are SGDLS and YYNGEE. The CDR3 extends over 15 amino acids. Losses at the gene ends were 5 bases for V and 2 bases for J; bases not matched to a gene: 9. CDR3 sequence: CASRISPGGNYGYTF. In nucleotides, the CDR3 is TGTGCCAGCAGAATCTCACCAGGGGGGAACTATGGCTACACCTTC.

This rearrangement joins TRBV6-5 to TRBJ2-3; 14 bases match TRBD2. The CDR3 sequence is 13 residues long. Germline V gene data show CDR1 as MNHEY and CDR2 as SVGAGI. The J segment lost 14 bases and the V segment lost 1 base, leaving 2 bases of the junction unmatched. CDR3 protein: CASSYWTSGGLYF. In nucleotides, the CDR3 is TGTGCCAGCAGTTACTGGACTAGCGGGGGGCTGTATTTT.